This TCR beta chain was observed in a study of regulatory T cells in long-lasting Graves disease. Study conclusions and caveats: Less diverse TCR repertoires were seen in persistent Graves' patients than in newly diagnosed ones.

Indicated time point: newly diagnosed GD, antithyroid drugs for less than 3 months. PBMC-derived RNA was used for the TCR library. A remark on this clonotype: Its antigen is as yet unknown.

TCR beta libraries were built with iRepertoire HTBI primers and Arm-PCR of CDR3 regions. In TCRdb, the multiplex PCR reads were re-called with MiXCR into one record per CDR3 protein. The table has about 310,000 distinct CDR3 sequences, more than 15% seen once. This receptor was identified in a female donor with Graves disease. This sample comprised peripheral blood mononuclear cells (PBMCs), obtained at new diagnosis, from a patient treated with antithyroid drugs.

CDR3 sequence: CASSFRRKTEQYF. The CDR3, as DNA: TGTGCCAGCAGTTTCCGTAGGAAGACTGAGCAGTACTTC. The gene calls are TRBV12-3 or TRBV12-4 and TRBJ2-7; D ambiguous. Trimming pared 3 bases from V and 7 bases from J, leaving 13 bases between. The CDR3 extends over 13 amino acids.